Shown below are 6 T cell receptor beta chains from a single sample sequenced in a study of T cells expressing NK-cell markers. For each CDR3 protein, TCRdb gives one entry from its re-call of the 5' RACE reads, without DNA. The sample data list 500,000 to 700,000 distinct CDR3 sequences. Source material: blood T cells: a sorted CD56 or NKG2C T cell subset, CD4+ or CD8+ T cells, or bulk PBMC T cells (not recorded which). The receptors were gathered from a man aged 18 to 30 in good health.

The chain is built from TRBV5-4 and TRBJ2-2; TCRdb proposes TRBD2, but this gene call is untestable without DNA. This CDR3 contains 19 residues. Germline CDR1 reads SGHNT; CDR2 reads YYREEE (reference sequence). CDR3 residues: CASSLRSGLAGGPVGELFF.

This sequence joins TRBV12-3 or TRBV12-4 and TRBJ2-1. The CDR3 is 12 amino acids. The CDR3 protein is CASSSRYNEQFF.

The gene calls are TRBV5-6 and TRBJ2-1; lacking DNA, the TRBD2 call made by TCRdb goes unchecked. The length of the CDR3 is 15 residues. Germline V gene sequence: CDR1 SGHDT, CDR2 YYEEEE. The chain's CDR3 is CASTSARSSYNEQFF.

The chain is built from TRBV12-3 or TRBV12-4 and TRBJ2-6; TCRdb returns TRBD1, unconfirmable since there is no DNA. There are 17 residues in the CDR3. The CDR3 spells CASGRTGPDSGANVLTF.

The chain carries TRBV4-1 and TRBJ1-2; TCRdb designates TRBD1, a call that cannot be tested without DNA. Germline V gives CDR1 MGHRA, CDR2 YSYEKL. The CDR3 contains 14 residues. The chain's CDR3 is CASSQAPLESSYTF.

The V and J genes are TRBV7-8 and TRBJ2-6. The CDR3 spans 17 residues. Germline CDR1 SGHVS, CDR2 FQNEAQ. The CDR3: CASSTRTEHSGANVLTF.